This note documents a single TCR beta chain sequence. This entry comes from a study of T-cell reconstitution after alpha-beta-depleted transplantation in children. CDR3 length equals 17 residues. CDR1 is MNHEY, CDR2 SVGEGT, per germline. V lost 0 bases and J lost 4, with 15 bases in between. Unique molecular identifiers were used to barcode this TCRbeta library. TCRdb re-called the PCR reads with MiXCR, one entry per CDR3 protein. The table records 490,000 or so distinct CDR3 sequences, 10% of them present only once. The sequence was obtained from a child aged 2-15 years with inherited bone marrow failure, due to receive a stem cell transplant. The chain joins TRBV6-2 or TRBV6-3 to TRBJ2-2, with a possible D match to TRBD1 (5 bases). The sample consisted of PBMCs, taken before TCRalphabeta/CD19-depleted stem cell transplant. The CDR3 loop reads CASSYSIFQGFTGELFF. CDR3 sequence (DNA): TGTGCCAGCAGTTACTCGATCTTCCAGGGTTTCACCGGGGAGCTGTTTTTT.